These 27 T cell receptor beta chains were sequenced from one sample in a study of CD4 T cells in relation to SARS-CoV-2 and coronaviruses. TCRdb's table, derived via immunoSEQ multiplex PCR, lists solely in-frame clones and lacks some. The profile shows approximately 36,000 clones, approximately 83% of them singletons. These receptors have no identified antigens. Sequencing was performed on naive CD4+ T cells from PBMCs, cultured in vitro. Subset meaning: naive CD4+ T cells isolated by negative enrichment. The receptors come from an adult with COVID-19.

The gene calls are TRBV2 and TRBJ1-2; no clear D. The germline V gene encodes CDR1 SNHLY and CDR2 FYNNEI. Between the trimmed V and J ends, which lost 6 bases and 2 bases, there was a span of 4 bases. The CDR3 has 11 residues. The CDR3 sequence is CASRYNYGYTF. The CDR3 DNA sequence: TGTGCCAGCAGGTACAACTATGGCTACACCTTC.

This chain joins TRBV28 and TRBJ2-2, with TRBD2 as a possible D gene (5 bases). CDR1 is MDHEN, CDR2 SYDVKM, per germline. Deletions cut 5 bases from V and 5 bases from J, with 12 bases between. This CDR3 spans 14 amino acids. This CDR3 reads CASSISLATGELFF. As DNA, the CDR3 is TGTGCCAGCAGTATCAGCCTAGCTACCGGGGAGCTGTTTTTT.

The chain carries TRBV27 and TRBJ1-5; no clear D. The germline V gene encodes CDR1 MNHEY and CDR2 SMNVEV (reference sequence). The ends were cut back, 6 bases at V and 4 bases at J, with 10 bases in the middle. The CDR3 consists of 13 residues. CDR3 in DNA: TGTGCCAGCAGCCTCACCCTGAATCAGCCCCAGCATTTT. This codes for CASSLTLNQPQHF.

The chain combines TRBV19 with TRBJ2-3, with D possibly TRBD1 on 6 matching bases. V was trimmed by 5 bases and J by 2 bases, leaving 17 bases between them. The CDR3 runs to 16 residues. Looked up from germline, CDR1 is LNHDA and CDR2 is SQIVND (reference sequence). CDR3 in amino acids: CASSSGTLNPTDTQYF. The CDR3 DNA sequence: TGTGCCAGTAGTTCCGGGACACTTAATCCCACAGATACGCAGTATTTT.

CDR3 DNA: TGTGCCAGCAGCTTAGATTTTGGGGGGGCGGAGACCCAGTACTTC. This codes for CASSLDFGGAETQYF. The chain carries TRBV11-2 and TRBJ2-5, with D maybe TRBD2 (7 bases). The CDR3 length is 15 residues. Per germline, CDR1 SGHAT and CDR2 FQNNGV. V dropped 0 bases and J dropped 5 bases, with 13 bases sitting between them.

V and J are TRBV7-9 and TRBJ2-7; TRBD1 matches 8 bases. The CDR3 sequence is 14 residues long. Germline V gene lookup returns CDR1 SEHNR and CDR2 FQNEAQ (reference sequence). The V and J ends lost 4 bases and 2 bases, in that order; junction bases with no gene match: 4. CDR3 sequence: CASSSGTGTYEQYF. The DNA of the CDR3 is TGTGCCAGCAGCTCCGGGACAGGAACCTACGAGCAGTACTTC.

The rearrangement links TRBV7-2 to TRBJ2-2, with unresolved D. CDR1 and CDR2 from the germline V gene are SGHTA and FQGNSA. The CDR3 spans 17 residues. V lost 5 bases and J 1 base, leaving 17 bases between the germline ends. CDR3 protein: CASSPTGGRMNTGELFF. CDR3 DNA: TGTGCCAGCAGCCCCACCGGTGGGCGGATGAACACCGGGGAGCTGTTTTTT.

This clone was seen only once. The V gene is TRBV10-3, the J gene TRBJ2-3, with 9 bases identical to TRBD2. The CDR3 totals 14 residues. The V and J ends lost 8 bases and 2 bases, in that order; junction bases with no gene match: 5. The germline gives CDR1 ENHRY, CDR2 SYGVKD. CDR3 in DNA: TGTGCCATCGGTCGCGGGAGGGCCACAGATACGCAGTATTTT. It yields the protein CAIGRGRATDTQYF.

The gene calls are TRBV4-3 and TRBJ2-1; 8 nucleotides align to TRBD2. The CDR3 extends over 16 amino acids. J lost 8 bases, V lost 0 bases, and 9 bases had no gene match. Germline loops: CDR1 LGHNA, CDR2 YSLEER. The CDR3 loop is CASSQDRLAGGYEQFF. Here the CDR3 DNA reads TGCGCCAGCAGCCAAGATAGGCTAGCGGGCGGGTATGAGCAGTTCTTC.

This CDR3 is CASSLANVGSYEQYF. The CDR3 coding sequence is TGCGCCAGCAGCTTGGCCAACGTGGGGTCCTACGAGCAGTACTTC. This chain connects TRBV5-1 to TRBJ2-7; D uncertain. V was cut by 0 bases and J by 1 base, with 11 bases left in between. The CDR3 is made up of 15 amino acids. Germline V gene data show CDR1 as SGHRS and CDR2 as YFSETQ.

The chain couples TRBV6-6 to TRBJ1-6; no clear D gene. The CDR3 covers 13 residues. Trimming stripped 0 bases from V and 9 bases from J, with 6 bases between. CDR1 is MNHNY and CDR2 is SVGAGI in the germline V gene (reference sequence). DNA for the CDR3: TGTGCCAGCAGTTACTCCCCGGCTTCACCCCTCCACTTT. This codes for CASSYSPASPLHF.

The gene calls are TRBV9 and TRBJ1-5; D is unclear. The CDR3 runs to 16 residues. V lost 4 bases and J lost 0, with 14 bases in between. From germline, CDR1 is SGDLS and CDR2 YYNGEE. This CDR3 reads CASSRDTSGSNQPQHF. The CDR3 DNA reads as TGTGCCAGCAGCAGAGACACCTCGGGTAGCAATCAGCCCCAGCATTTT.

The chain recombines TRBV18 with TRBJ2-5; no firm D call. The V and J ends lost 0 bases and 1 base respectively, with 6 bases between them. The CDR3 runs 14 residues. Germline V gives CDR1 KGHSH, CDR2 LQKENI. The CDR3, as DNA: TGTGCCAGCTCACCACCGGCTAGCCAAGAGACCCAGTACTTC. Amino acids: CASSPPASQETQYF.

J is TRBJ1-6 and V is TRBV13; D is unclear. CDR3 length: 15 residues. V lost 2 bases and J lost 3, with 8 bases in between. Germline loops: CDR1 PRHDT, CDR2 FYEKMQ (reference sequence). The CDR3 DNA follows: TGTGCCAGCAGCTTATCGGGGATCTATAATTCACCCCTCCACTTT. Its translation is CASSLSGIYNSPLHF.

CDR3 amino acids: CASSQALTDTQYF. In nucleotides, the CDR3 is TGTGCCAGCAGCCAAGCTCTCACAGATACGCAGTATTTT. The V gene is TRBV9, the J gene TRBJ2-3, with unresolved D. The germline V gene has CDR1 SGDLS and CDR2 YYNGEE. The CDR3 runs to 13 residues. V lost 4 bases to trimming and J lost 2 bases, with 8 bases between them. Variable domain in full (rest from reference TRBV9 and TRBJ2-3): DSGVTQTPKHLITATGQRVTLRCSPRSGDLSVYWYQQSLDQGLQFLIQYYNGEERAKGNILERFSAQQFPDLHSELNLSSLELGDSALYFCASSQALTDTQYFGPGTRLTVL.

This clone was picked up one time. The CDR3 DNA follows: TGTGCCAGTAGTCCCAGAGACAGGGCCCACTACGAGCAGTACTTC. Encoded protein: CASSPRDRAHYEQYF. The chain is built from TRBV19 and TRBJ2-7; 7 bases are a match to TRBD1. Germline CDR1 LNHDA, CDR2 SQIVND (reference sequence). This CDR3 contains 15 residues. V was pared by 5 bases and J by 3 bases, with 10 bases of the junction left unmatched.

The chain links TRBV3-1 (or the pseudogene TRBV3-2) to TRBJ2-5; perhaps D is TRBD1 or TRBD2 (5 bases each). Germline V gene data show CDR1 as LGHDT and CDR2 as YNNKEL (reference sequence). The CDR3 has 15 residues. Between the trimmed V and J ends, which lost 4 bases and 0 bases, there was a span of 12 bases. The CDR3 sequence is CASSLGPSYQETQYF. CDR3 coding DNA: TGTGCCAGCAGCCTGGGACCGAGTTACCAAGAGACCCAGTACTTC.

The V and J genes are TRBV2 and TRBJ2-1; D gene ambiguous. This CDR3 comprises 15 residues. V lost 4 bases and J 3 bases, leaving 13 bases between the germline ends. Germline-derived CDR1 and CDR2 are SNHLY and FYNNEI. DNA of the CDR3: TGTGCCAGCAGTGGGTCCGGCAGATACTACAATGAGCAGTTCTTC. Encoded protein: CASSGSGRYYNEQFF.

The chain has TRBV23-1 and TRBJ2-7; D is ambiguous. TRBV23-1 is an ORF for which the function is uncertain. Between the trimmed V and J ends, which lost 3 bases and 3 bases, there was a span of 3 bases. The length of the CDR3 is 11 residues. CDR3 nucleotides: TGCGCCAGCAGTCAGAACTACGAGCAGTACTTC. It encodes CASSQNYEQYF.

The rearrangement links TRBV2 to TRBJ1-5; the D gene is possibly TRBD1 (5 bases). The germline V gene encodes CDR1 SNHLY and CDR2 FYNNEI. Trimming pared 5 bases from V and 5 bases from J, leaving 10 bases between. CDR3 length: 13 amino acids. CDR3 in amino acids: CASSSRGDQPQHF. CDR3 bases: TGTGCCAGCAGTTCGAGGGGAGATCAGCCCCAGCATTTT.

This chain links TRBV24-1 with TRBJ1-5; the match to TRBD1 covers 8 bases. The CDR3 runs to 16 residues. The V gene end was trimmed by 0 bases and the J gene end by 7 bases; junction bases not matched to a gene: 7. The germline gives CDR1 KGHDR, CDR2 SFDVKD. The chain's CDR3 is CATSDLRAGGWQPQHF. CDR3 bases: TGTGCCACCAGTGATTTGCGGGCAGGGGGCTGGCAGCCCCAGCATTTT.

This chain connects TRBV18 to TRBJ2-7; the D is unclear. The CDR3 spans 12 residues. Germline assignment: CDR1 KGHSH and CDR2 LQKENI. V lost 3 bases, J lost 3 bases, and 6 bases lay in between. CDR3 loop: CASSPDGYEQYF. The DNA of the CDR3 is TGTGCCAGCTCACCGGACGGCTACGAGCAGTACTTC.

This clone was counted only a few times. The V gene is TRBV19, the J gene TRBJ2-7; D may be TRBD2 (6 bases). CDR1 and CDR2 (germline): LNHDA, SQIVND (reference sequence). The CDR3 has 16 amino acids. The V end was cut by 5 bases, the J end by 2 bases, with 19 bases between. The CDR3 is CASSPVRGKKTYEQYF. CDR3 in DNA: TGTGCCAGTAGTCCCGTTCGGGGGAAGAAGACCTACGAGCAGTACTTC.

This clone was observed a single time. The CDR3 here is CASSFGQGGAGGKDTQYF. The CDR3 nucleotides are TGCGCCAGCAGCTTCGGACAGGGGGGAGCGGGAGGGAAAGATACGCAGTATTTT. This rearrangement joins TRBV5-1 to TRBJ2-3, with D tentatively TRBD1 or TRBD2 (10 bases each). The CDR3 spans 18 residues. Germline CDR1 and CDR2: SGHRS and YFSETQ. V lost 2 bases and J lost 5, with 24 bases in between.

The J gene is TRBJ1-2, the V gene TRBV28; 7 bases are a match to TRBD1. Germline V gene lookup returns CDR1 MDHEN and CDR2 SYDVKM. CDR3 size: 13 residues. V gave up 7 bases and J gave up 5 bases; unmatched junction bases: 7. The CDR3 protein is CASKAPRGYGYTF. DNA of the CDR3: TGTGCCAGCAAGGCACCCAGGGGGTATGGCTACACCTTC.

The CDR3 loop is CASSLTGPNSPLHF. In nucleotides, the CDR3 is TGTGCCAGCAGCCTGACAGGCCCAAATTCACCCCTCCACTTT. This chain joins TRBV7-3 and TRBJ1-6; D is possibly TRBD1 (6 bases). Trimming left V 5 bases short and J 7 bases short, with 12 bases between. Germline CDR1 is SGHTA and CDR2 is FQGTGA. This CDR3 has 14 residues.

The genes are TRBV28 and TRBJ1-6; D may be TRBD1 (6 bases). CDR3 length: 16 amino acids. V lost 5 bases to trimming and J lost 10 bases, with 21 bases between them. The germline gives CDR1 MDHEN, CDR2 SYDVKM. As DNA, the CDR3 is TGTGCCAGCAGTCCAAACAGGGAGCCCTTGGGATCACCCCTCCACTTT. Translating it yields CASSPNREPLGSPLHF. Together with reference TRBV28 and TRBJ1-6, the CDR3 gives the full variable domain: DVKVTQSSRYLVKRTGEKVFLECVQDMDHENMFWYRQDPGLGLRLIYFSYDVKMKEKGDIPEGYSVSREKKERFSLILESASTNQTSMYLCASSPNREPLGSPLHFGNGTRLTVT.